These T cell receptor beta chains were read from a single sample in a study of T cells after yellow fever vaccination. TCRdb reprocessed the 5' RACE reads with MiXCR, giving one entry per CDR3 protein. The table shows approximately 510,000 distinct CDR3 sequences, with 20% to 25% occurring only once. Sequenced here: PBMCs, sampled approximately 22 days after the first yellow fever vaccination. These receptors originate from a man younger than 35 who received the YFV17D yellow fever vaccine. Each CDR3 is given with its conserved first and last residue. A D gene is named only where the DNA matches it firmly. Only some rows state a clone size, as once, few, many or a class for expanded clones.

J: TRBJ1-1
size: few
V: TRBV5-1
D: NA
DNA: TGCGCCAGCAGCTTGGGGTGGGCGCCAAACACTGAAGCTTTCTTT
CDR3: CASSLGWAPNTEAFF

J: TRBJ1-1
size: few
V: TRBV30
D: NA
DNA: TGTGCCTCCCGGGGCTGGGGAAGGGAAGCTTTCTTT
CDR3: CASRGWGREAFF

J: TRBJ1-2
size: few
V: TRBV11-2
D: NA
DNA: TGTGCCAGCAGCTTAGCATTCGGCCTTAACTATGGCTACACCTTC
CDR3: CASSLAFGLNYGYTF

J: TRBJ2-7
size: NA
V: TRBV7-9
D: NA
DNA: TGTGCCAGCAGCAGAACCGGGACTCAAGAAGACGAGCAGTACTTC
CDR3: CASSRTGTQEDEQYF

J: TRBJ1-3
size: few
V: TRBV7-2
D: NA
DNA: TGTGCCAGCAGCTTAGCTCCAGCTAGAGGAAACACCATATATTTT
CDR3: CASSLAPARGNTIYF

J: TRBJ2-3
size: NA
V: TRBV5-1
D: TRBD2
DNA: TGCGCCAGCAGCCTCCCCTTAGCGGGGTGGACAGATACGCAGTATTTT
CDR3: CASSLPLAGWTDTQYF

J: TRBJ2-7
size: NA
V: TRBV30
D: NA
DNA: TGTGCCTGGAGTAAAGGGGGGTTGTACGAGCAGTACTTC
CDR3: CAWSKGGLYEQYF

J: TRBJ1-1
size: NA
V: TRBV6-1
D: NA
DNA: TGTGCCAGCAGTGTCCCTTCTGAGAACACTGAAGCTTTCTTT
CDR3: CASSVPSENTEAFF

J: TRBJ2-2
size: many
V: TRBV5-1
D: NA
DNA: TGCGCCAGCAGCTTGGCGGTGGATGGACTCACCGGGGAGCTGTTTTTT
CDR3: CASSLAVDGLTGELFF

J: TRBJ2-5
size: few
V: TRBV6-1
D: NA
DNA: TGTGCCAGCAGCCCTGGGGGGGCCCAGGAGACCCAGTACTTC
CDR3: CASSPGGAQETQYF

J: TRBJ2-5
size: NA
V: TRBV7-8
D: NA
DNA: TGTGCCAGCAGCTACACCAAACAAGAGACCCAGTACTTC
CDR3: CASSYTKQETQYF

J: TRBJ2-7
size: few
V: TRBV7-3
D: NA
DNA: TGTGCCAGCAGCCAGCAGGGAGGTCCTTCCTACGAGCAGTACTTC
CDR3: CASSQQGGPSYEQYF

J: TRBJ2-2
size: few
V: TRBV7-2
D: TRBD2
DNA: TGTGCCAGCAGCTTACAAGTCAGCGGGGGCAGCGGGGAGCTGTTTTTT
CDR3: CASSLQVSGGSGELFF

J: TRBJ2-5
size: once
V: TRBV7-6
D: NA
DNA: TGTGCCAGCAGCTCTTTCCCTCAAGAGACCCAGTACTTC
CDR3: CASSSFPQETQYF

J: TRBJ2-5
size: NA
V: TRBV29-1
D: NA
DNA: TGCAGCGCCCGCGAGCCCCTAGAGACCCAGTACTTC
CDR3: CSAREPLETQYF

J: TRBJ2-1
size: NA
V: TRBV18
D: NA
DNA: TGTGCCAGCTCACCACCAGCGGTAGGAGACGTCCACAATGAGCAGTTCTTC
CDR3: CASSPPAVGDVHNEQFF

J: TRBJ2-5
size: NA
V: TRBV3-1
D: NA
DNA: TGTGCCAGCAGCCAAGTAGGGGAGACCCAGTACTTC
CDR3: CASSQVGETQYF

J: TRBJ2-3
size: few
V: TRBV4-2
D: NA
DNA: TGTGCCAGCAGCCCGGGTTACAGGGTGGGGGGGACAGATACGCAGTATTTT
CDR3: CASSPGYRVGGTDTQYF

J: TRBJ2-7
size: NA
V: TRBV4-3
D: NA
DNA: TGCGCCAGCAGCCAAGGTAGGAGGGGGACCTACGAGCAGTACTTC
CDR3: CASSQGRRGTYEQYF

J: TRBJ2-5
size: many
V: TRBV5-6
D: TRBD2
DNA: TGTGCCAGCAATGAACCGGGGGGTCTCGAAGAGACCCAGTACTTC
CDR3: CASNEPGGLEETQYF

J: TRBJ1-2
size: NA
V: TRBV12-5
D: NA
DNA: TGTGCTAGTGGTTTGGACAGGGATGGCTACACCTTC
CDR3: CASGLDRDGYTF

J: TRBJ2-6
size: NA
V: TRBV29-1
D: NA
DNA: TGCAGCGTTGGTGGTGGGGCCAACGTCCTGACTTTC
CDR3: CSVGGGANVLTF

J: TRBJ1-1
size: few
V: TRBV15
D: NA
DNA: TGTGCCACCAGCAGGGGTCTGTTCACTGAAGCTTTCTTT
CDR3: CATSRGLFTEAFF

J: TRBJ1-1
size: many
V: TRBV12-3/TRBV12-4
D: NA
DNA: TGTGCCAGCAGCCCCGACAGGCGGAACACTGAAGCTTTCTTT
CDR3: CASSPDRRNTEAFF

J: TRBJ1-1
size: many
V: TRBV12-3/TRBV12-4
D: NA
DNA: TGTGCCAGCAGTTTAAGTCGAGCGTGGCTCACAGGCTTGAACACTGAAGCTTTCTTT
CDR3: CASSLSRAWLTGLNTEAFF

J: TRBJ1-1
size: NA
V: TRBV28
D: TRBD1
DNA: TGTGCCAGCAGTCTCTGGACAGGGGCGGGAACTGAAGCTTTCTTT
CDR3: CASSLWTGAGTEAFF

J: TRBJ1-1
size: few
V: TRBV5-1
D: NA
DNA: TGCGCCAGCACCCTCGGACGGGGCATGAACACTGAAGCTTTCTTT
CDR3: CASTLGRGMNTEAFF

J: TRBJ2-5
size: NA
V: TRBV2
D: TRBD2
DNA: TGTGCCAGCACCAGACTAGCGGCCCCCCAAGAGACCCAGTACTTC
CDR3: CASTRLAAPQETQYF

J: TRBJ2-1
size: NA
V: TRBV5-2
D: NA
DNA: TGTGCCATGGGCCCCGGGCTCCTCTGGCCCGAGAGCTCCTACAATGAGCAGTTCTTC
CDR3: CAMGPGLLWPESSYNEQFF

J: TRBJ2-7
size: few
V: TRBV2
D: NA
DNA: TGTGCCAGCAGTGTCCAGGGGACCTACGAGCAGTACTTC
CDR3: CASSVQGTYEQYF

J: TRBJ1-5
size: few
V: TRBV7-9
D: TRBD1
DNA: TGTGCCAGCAGCTTAGGGGCAGGGGGCCAGCCCCAGCATTTT
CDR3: CASSLGAGGQPQHF